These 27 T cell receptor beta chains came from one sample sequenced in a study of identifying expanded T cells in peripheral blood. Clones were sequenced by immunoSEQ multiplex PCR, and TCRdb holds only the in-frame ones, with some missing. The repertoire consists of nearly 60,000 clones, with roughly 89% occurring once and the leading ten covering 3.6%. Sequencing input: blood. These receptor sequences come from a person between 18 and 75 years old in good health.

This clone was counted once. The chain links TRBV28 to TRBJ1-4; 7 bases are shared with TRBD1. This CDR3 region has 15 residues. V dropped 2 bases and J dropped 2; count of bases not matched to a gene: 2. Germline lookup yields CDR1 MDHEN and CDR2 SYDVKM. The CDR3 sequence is CASSLLGGTNEKLFF. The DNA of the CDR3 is TGTGCCAGCAGTTTACTAGGGGGCACTAATGAAAAACTGTTTTTT. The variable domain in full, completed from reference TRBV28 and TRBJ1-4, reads DVKVTQSSRYLVKRTGEKVFLECVQDMDHENMFWYRQDPGLGLRLIYFSYDVKMKEKGDIPEGYSVSREKKERFSLILESASTNQTSMYLCASSLLGGTNEKLFFGSGTQLSVL.

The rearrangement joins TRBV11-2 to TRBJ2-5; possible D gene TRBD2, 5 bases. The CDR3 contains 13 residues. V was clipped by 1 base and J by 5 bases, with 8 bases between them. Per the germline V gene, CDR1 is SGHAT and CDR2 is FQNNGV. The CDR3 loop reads CASSLGGAETQYF. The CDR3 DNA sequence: TGTGCCAGCAGCTTAGGGGGAGCGGAGACCCAGTACTTC.

The CDR3 coding sequence is TGCGCCAGCAGTGAACCGGGGATGAACACTGAAGCTTTCTTT. Amino acids: CASSEPGMNTEAFF. The chain recombines TRBV10-2 with TRBJ1-1, with D unclear. The V end lost 3 bases, the J end lost 0 bases, and 8 bases lay between the germline ends. CDR1 is WSHSY and CDR2 is SAAADI in the germline V gene. The CDR3 is made up of 14 amino acids.

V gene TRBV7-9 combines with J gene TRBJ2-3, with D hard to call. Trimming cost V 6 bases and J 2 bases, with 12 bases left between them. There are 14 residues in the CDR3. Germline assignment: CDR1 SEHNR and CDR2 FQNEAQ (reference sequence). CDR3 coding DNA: TGTGCCAGCAGTCGGTCAGGCAACACAGATACGCAGTATTTT. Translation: CASSRSGNTDTQYF.

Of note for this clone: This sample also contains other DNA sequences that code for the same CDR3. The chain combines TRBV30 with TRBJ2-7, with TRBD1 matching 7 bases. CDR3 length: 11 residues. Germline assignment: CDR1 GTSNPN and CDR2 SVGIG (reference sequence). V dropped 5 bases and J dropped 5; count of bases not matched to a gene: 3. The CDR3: CAWSRGHEQYF. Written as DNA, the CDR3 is TGTGCCTGGTCGAGGGGGCACGAGCAGTACTTC. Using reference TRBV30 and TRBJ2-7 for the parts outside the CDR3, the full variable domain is SQTIHQWPATLVQPVGSPLSLECTVEGTSNPNLYWYRQAAGRGLQLLFYSVGIGQISSEVPQNLSASRPQDRQFILSSKKLLLSDSGFYLCAWSRGHEQYFGPGTRLTVT.

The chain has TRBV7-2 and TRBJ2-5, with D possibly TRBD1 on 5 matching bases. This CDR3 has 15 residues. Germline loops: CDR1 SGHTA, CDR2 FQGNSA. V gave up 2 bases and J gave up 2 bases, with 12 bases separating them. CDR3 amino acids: CASSLPRRGQETQYF. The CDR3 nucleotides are TGTGCCAGCAGCTTACCCCGTAGGGGTCAAGAGACCCAGTACTTC. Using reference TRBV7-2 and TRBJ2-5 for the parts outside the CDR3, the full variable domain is GAGVSQSPSNKVTEKGKDVELRCDPISGHTALYWYRQSLGQGLEFLIYFQGNSAPDKSGLPSDRFSAERTGGSVSTLTIQRTQQEDSAVYLCASSLPRRGQETQYFGPGTRLLVL.

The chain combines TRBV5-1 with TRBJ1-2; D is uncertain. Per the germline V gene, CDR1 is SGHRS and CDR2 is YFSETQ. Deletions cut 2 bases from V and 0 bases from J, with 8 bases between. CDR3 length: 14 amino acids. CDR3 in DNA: TGCGCCAGCAGCTTTGGCTGGGCTAACTATGGCTACACCTTC. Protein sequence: CASSFGWANYGYTF.

The CDR3 nucleotides are TGTGCCAGTAGTCTCACAGGCTATGGCTACACCTTC. Translation: CASSLTGYGYTF. The J gene is TRBJ1-2, the V gene TRBV19; possible D gene TRBD1, 5 bases. The germline CDR1 and CDR2 sequences are LNHDA and SQIVND (reference sequence). Trimming took off 5 bases at V and 4 bases at J, with 8 bases between the two ends. The CDR3 consists of 12 residues. Full variable domain (remainder filled in from reference TRBV19 and TRBJ1-2): DGGITQSPKYLFRKEGQNVTLSCEQNLNHDAMYWYRQDPGQGLRLIYYSQIVNDFQKGDIAEGYSVSREKKESFPLTVTSAQKNPTAFYLCASSLTGYGYTFGSGTRLTVV.

This CDR3 reads CASSLGGDTQYF. For the CDR3, the DNA is TGTGCCAGCAGCTTAGGAGGGGATACGCAGTATTTT. The rearrangement joins TRBV11-3 to TRBJ2-3; tentative D call: TRBD2 (5 bases). Germline V gene data show CDR1 as SGHNT and CDR2 as YENEEA. The V end was cut by 1 base, the J end by 6 bases, with 5 bases between. CDR3 length: 12 amino acids.

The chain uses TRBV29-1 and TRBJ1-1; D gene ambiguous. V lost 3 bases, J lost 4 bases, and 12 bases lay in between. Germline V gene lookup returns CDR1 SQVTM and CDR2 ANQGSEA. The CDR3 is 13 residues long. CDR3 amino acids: CSVDDRALTEAFF. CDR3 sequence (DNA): TGCAGCGTTGATGATAGGGCCCTCACTGAAGCTTTCTTT.

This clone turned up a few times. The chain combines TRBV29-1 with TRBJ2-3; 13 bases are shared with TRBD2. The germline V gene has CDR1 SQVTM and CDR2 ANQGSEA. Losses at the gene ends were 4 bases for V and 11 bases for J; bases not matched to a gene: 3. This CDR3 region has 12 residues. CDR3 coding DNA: TGCAGCGTTGCCGGGACTAGCGGGGAGCAGTATTTT. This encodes CSVAGTSGEQYF.

CDR3 region: CASSEGGGTGETQYF. The CDR3 DNA is TGTGCCAGCAGCGAGGGAGGGGGCACAGGAGAGACCCAGTACTTC. The chain recombines TRBV9 with TRBJ2-5; either TRBD1 or TRBD2 may fit D (7 bases each). The CDR3 loop spans 15 amino acids. Germline-derived CDR1 and CDR2 are SGDLS and YYNGEE. The V gene lost 3 bases and the J gene lost 4 bases, with 16 bases spanning the gap.

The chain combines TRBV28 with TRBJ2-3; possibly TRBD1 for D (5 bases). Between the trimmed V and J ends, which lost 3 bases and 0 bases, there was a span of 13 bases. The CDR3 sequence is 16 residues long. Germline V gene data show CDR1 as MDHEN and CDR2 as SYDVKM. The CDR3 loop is CASSFHQGLSTDTQYF. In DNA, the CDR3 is TGTGCCAGCAGTTTTCACCAGGGCCTTAGCACAGATACGCAGTATTTT.

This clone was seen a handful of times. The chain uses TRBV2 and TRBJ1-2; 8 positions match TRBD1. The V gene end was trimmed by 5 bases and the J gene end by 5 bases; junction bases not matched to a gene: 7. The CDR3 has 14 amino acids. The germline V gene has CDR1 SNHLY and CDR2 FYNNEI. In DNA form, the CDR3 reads TGTGCCAGCAGTCCGCAGGGGGCGGGGTATGGCTACACCTTC. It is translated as CASSPQGAGYGYTF.

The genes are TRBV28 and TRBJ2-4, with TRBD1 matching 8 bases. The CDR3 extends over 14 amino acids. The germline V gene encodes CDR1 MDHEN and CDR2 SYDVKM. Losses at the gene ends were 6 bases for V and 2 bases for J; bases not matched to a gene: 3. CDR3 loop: CASRDRETKNIQYF. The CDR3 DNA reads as TGTGCCAGCAGGGACAGGGAAACCAAAAACATTCAGTACTTC.

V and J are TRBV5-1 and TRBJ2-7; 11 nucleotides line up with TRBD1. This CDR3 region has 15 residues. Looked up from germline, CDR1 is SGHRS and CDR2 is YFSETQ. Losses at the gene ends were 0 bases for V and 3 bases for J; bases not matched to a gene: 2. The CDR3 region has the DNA TGCGCCAGCAGCTTGGCCGGGACAGGGGGCTACGAGCAGTACTTC. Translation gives CASSLAGTGGYEQYF. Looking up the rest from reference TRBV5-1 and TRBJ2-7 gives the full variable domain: KAGVTQTPRYLIKTRGQQVTLSCSPISGHRSVSWYQQTPGQGLQFLFEYFSETQRNKGNFPGRFSGRQFSNSRSEMNVSTLELGDSALYLCASSLAGTGGYEQYFGPGTRLTVT.

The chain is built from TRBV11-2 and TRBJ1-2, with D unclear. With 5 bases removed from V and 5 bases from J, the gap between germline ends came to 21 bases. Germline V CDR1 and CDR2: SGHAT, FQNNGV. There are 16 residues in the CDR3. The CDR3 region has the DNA TGTGCCAGCAGCCCAGTAGGGTCTGTCAATATGTATGGCTACACCTTC. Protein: CASSPVGSVNMYGYTF.

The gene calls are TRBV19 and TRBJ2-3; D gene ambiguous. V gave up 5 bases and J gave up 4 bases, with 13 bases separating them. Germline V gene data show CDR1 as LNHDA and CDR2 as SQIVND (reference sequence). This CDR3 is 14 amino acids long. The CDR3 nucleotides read TGTGCCAGTAGTCCCTCTCAGCGCGCAGATACGCAGTATTTT. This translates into CASSPSQRADTQYF.

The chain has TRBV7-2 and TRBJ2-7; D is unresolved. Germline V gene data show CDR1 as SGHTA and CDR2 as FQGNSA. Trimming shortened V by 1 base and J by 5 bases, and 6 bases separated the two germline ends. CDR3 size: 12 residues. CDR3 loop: CASSLVTNEQYF. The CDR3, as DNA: TGTGCCAGCAGCTTAGTCACGAACGAGCAGTACTTC.

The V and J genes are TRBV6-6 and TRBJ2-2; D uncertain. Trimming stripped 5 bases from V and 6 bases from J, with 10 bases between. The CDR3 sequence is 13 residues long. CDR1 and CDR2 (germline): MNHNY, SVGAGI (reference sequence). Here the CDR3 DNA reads TGTGCCAGCAGTCCTCTTTTCCCCGGGGAGCTGTTTTTT. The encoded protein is CASSPLFPGELFF.

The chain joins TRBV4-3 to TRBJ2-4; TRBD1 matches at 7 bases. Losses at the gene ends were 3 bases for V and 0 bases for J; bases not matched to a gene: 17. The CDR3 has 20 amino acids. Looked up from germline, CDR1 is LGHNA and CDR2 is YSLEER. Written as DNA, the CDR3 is TGCGCCAGCAGCCACATCCGGGACAGTCTTATACCCTTAGCCAAAAACATTCAGTACTTC. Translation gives CASSHIRDSLIPLAKNIQYF.

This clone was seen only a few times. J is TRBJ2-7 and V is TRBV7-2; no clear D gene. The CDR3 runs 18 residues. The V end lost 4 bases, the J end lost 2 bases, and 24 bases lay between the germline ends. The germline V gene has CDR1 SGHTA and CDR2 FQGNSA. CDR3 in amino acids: CASSSQTGSTLSPYEQYF. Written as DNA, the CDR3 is TGTGCCAGCAGCTCCCAGACTGGCTCCACCCTAAGCCCCTACGAGCAGTACTTC.

The CDR3: CSVVPGPTQSNEQFF. The DNA for the CDR3 is TGCAGCGTTGTTCCAGGTCCCACCCAATCCAATGAGCAGTTCTTC. This chain uses TRBV29-1 with TRBJ2-1; D call uncertain. The CDR3 totals 15 residues. Germline assignment: CDR1 SQVTM and CDR2 ANQGSEA. Trimming took off 4 bases at V and 6 bases at J, with 19 bases between the two ends.

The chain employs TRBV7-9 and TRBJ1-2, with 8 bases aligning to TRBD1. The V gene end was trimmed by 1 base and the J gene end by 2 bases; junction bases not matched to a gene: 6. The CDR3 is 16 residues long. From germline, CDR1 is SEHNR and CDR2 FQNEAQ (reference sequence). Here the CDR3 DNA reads TGTGCCAGCAGCTTAGAATTGAGACAGGGGAACTATGGCTACACCTTC. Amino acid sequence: CASSLELRQGNYGYTF.

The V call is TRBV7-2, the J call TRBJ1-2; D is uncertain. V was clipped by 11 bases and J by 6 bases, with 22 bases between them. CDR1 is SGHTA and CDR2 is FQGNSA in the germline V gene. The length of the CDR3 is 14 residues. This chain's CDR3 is CAGGGVALPHGYTF. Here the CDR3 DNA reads TGTGCCGGTGGCGGGGTGGCTTTACCTCATGGCTACACCTTC.

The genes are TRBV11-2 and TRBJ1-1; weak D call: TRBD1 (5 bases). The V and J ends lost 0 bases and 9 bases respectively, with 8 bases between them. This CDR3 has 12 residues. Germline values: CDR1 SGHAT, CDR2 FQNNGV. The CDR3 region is CASSLDAGKAFF. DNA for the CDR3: TGTGCCAGCAGCTTAGATGCAGGGAAAGCTTTCTTT.

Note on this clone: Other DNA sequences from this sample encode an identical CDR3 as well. CDR3 nucleotide sequence: TGTGCCAGCAGCTTTGGGGGACAAGAGACCCAGTACTTC. Protein sequence: CASSFGGQETQYF. The rearrangement joins TRBV5-4 to TRBJ2-5, with D perhaps TRBD1 or TRBD2 (5 bases each). The CDR3 is 13 amino acids. Trimming removed 2 bases at V and 2 bases at J, with 7 bases between. The germline V gene encodes CDR1 SGHNT and CDR2 YYREEE (reference sequence).